These T cell receptor beta chains were read from a single sample in a study of blood T cells in healthy people across ages. TCRdb ran MiXCR on the 5' RACE reads and lists one entry per CDR3 protein. The sample has roughly 1.4 million distinct CDR3 sequences; almost 60% are singletons. The specimen sequenced was blood. The receptors were sampled from a young man in good health. Each CDR3 is given with its conserved first and last residue. D genes are given only for firm matches. Clone size is shown for a subset of rows, as once, few, many or a class of expanded clone.

TRBV7-6	.	.	TRBJ2-5	CASSILTELQETQYF	TGTGCCAGCAGCATCCTGACAGAACTCCAAGAGACCCAGTACTTC
TRBV20-1	.	.	TRBJ2-2	CSARMGPYTGELFF	TGCAGTGCTAGGATGGGGCCCTACACCGGGGAGCTGTTTTTT
TRBV5-6	.	.	TRBJ2-7	CASSVRYSYEQYF	TGTGCCAGCAGCGTCAGATACTCCTACGAGCAGTACTTC
TRBV29-1	TRBD1	.	TRBJ2-7	CSVEAQGPEQYF	TGCAGCGTTGAGGCACAGGGGCCCGAGCAGTACTTC
TRBV9	.	.	TRBJ1-6	CASSVEWGSPLHF	TGTGCCAGCAGCGTAGAATGGGGGTCACCCCTCCACTTT
TRBV7-2	.	many	TRBJ2-7	CASSLAGGRYEQYF	TGTGCCAGCAGCTTAGCGGGGGGGCGGTACGAGCAGTACTTC
TRBV4-1	.	.	TRBJ2-6	CASSQDGALGANVLTF	TGCGCCAGCAGCCAAGATGGGGCTCTGGGGGCCAACGTCCTGACTTTC
TRBV2	.	once	TRBJ1-1	CASSAQGRQNTEAFF	TGTGCCAGCAGTGCACAGGGAAGACAGAACACTGAAGCTTTCTTT
TRBV7-9	TRBD2	.	TRBJ2-7	CASSPRTSGDYYEQYF	TGTGCCAGCAGCCCGCGGACTAGCGGGGACTATTACGAGCAGTACTTC
TRBV29-1	TRBD2	.	TRBJ2-7	CSVVQAGAHYEQYF	TGCAGCGTTGTGCAAGCGGGGGCCCACTACGAGCAGTACTTC
TRBV29-1	.	.	TRBJ1-2	CSVGGGWYNYGYTF	TGCAGCGTTGGTGGGGGATGGTATAACTATGGCTACACCTTC
TRBV5-1	.	.	TRBJ2-3	CASSPWGGTDTQYF	TGCGCCAGCAGCCCTTGGGGGGGCACAGATACGCAGTATTTT
TRBV7-2	TRBD2	.	TRBJ2-7	CACSLHSSGSSEQYF	TGTGCCTGCAGCTTACATTCTAGCGGGTCTTCCGAGCAGTACTTC
TRBV18	.	.	TRBJ1-1	CASSPNAGENTEAFF	TGTGCCAGCTCACCAAACGCAGGGGAGAACACTGAAGCTTTCTTT
TRBV6-5	TRBD2	few	TRBJ2-1	CASSRTLSGNFEQFF	TGTGCCAGCAGTAGAACCCTTAGCGGGAATTTTGAGCAGTTCTTC
TRBV7-2	TRBD1	.	TRBJ2-1	CASSFRTGGYNEQFF	TGTGCCAGCAGTTTCCGGACAGGGGGCTACAATGAGCAGTTCTTC
TRBV6-5	.	.	TRBJ1-2	CASSSSINYGYTF	TGTGCCAGCAGTTCCTCTATAAATTATGGCTACACCTTC
TRBV2	.	few	TRBJ1-2	CASSGTLQGTSANYGYTF	TGTGCCAGCAGTGGGACCCTGCAGGGGACCTCAGCTAACTATGGCTACACCTTC
TRBV4-1	TRBD1	.	TRBJ2-5	CASSQAKYGTGVETQYF	TGCGCCAGCAGCCAAGCTAAGTACGGGACAGGGGTAGAGACCCAGTACTTC
TRBV5-1	TRBD2	.	TRBJ2-1	CAGSLRLAGPIPHNEQFF	TGCGCCGGCAGCTTGAGACTAGCGGGTCCTATCCCCCACAATGAGCAGTTCTTC
TRBV5-1	.	.	TRBJ2-5	CASSNRDFQETQYF	TGCGCCAGCAGCAACCGGGACTTCCAAGAGACCCAGTACTTC
TRBV20-1	.	.	TRBJ1-4	CSARNVRQNEKLFF	TGCAGTGCTAGAAACGTCCGACAGAATGAAAAACTGTTTTTT
TRBV10-3	TRBD1	.	TRBJ2-2	CAISRERGPYTGELFF	TGTGCCATCAGCCGAGAGAGGGGGCCCTACACCGGGGAGCTGTTTTTT
TRBV5-1	.	.	TRBJ1-2	CASSLDVVGEGYTF	TGCGCCAGCAGCTTGGACGTCGTCGGGGAGGGCTACACCTTC
TRBV3-1	TRBD1	.	TRBJ1-2	CASSPRDRGHGYTF	TGTGCCAGCAGCCCCCGGGACAGGGGCCATGGCTACACCTTC
TRBV20-1	.	.	TRBJ2-7	CSARGLRGDEQYF	TGCAGTGCTAGAGGATTGCGAGGCGACGAGCAGTACTTC
TRBV10-3	TRBD2	.	TRBJ2-3	CATGGLAGEADTQYF	TGTGCCACGGGGGGACTAGCGGGAGAGGCAGATACGCAGTATTTT
TRBV14	TRBD2	.	TRBJ2-1	CASSQSPGLRNNEQFF	TGTGCCAGCAGCCAATCACCGGGACTAAGAAACAATGAGCAGTTCTTC
TRBV20-1	.	.	TRBJ2-7	CSAIRGGVTYEQYF	TGCAGTGCTATACGTGGCGGGGTCACCTACGAGCAGTACTTC
TRBV7-2	.	.	TRBJ2-1	CASSPQNYNEQFF	TGTGCCAGCAGCCCACAGAATTACAATGAGCAGTTCTTC
TRBV20-1	.	.	TRBJ2-5	CSAGSEPETQYF	TGCAGTGCTGGCTCCGAGCCGGAGACCCAGTACTTC
TRBV5-1	TRBD1	.	TRBJ1-1	CASSFTGARGSTEAFF	TGCGCCAGCAGCTTTACAGGGGCGCGGGGGAGCACTGAAGCTTTCTTT
TRBV25-1	.	.	TRBJ2-5	CASSDLDWTGETQYF	TGTGCCAGCAGTGACCTAGACTGGACCGGGGAGACCCAGTACTTC
TRBV27	.	.	TRBJ1-2	CASGPQQASYGYTF	TGTGCCAGCGGACCACAACAGGCATCGTATGGCTACACCTTC
TRBV5-6	TRBD1	once	TRBJ1-2	CASSLGYRDRSYGYTF	TGTGCCAGCAGCTTGGGATACCGGGACAGGTCCTATGGCTACACCTTC
TRBV29-1	TRBD2	few	TRBJ2-1	CSVPSGDFREQFF	TGCAGCGTTCCCAGCGGGGATTTCAGGGAGCAGTTCTTC
TRBV7-8	TRBD2	.	TRBJ2-2	CASSLSQGLAGNTGELFF	TGTGCCAGCAGCCTATCCCAAGGACTAGCGGGAAACACCGGGGAGCTGTTTTTT
TRBV20-1	.	.	TRBJ2-7	CNARVGLGANYEQYF	TGCAATGCTAGAGTCGGGCTAGGAGCCAACTACGAGCAGTACTTC
TRBV4-1	.	once	TRBJ2-5	CASSRRDTPLETQYF	TGCGCCAGCAGCCGCCGGGACACACCTTTGGAGACCCAGTACTTC
TRBV4-2	.	few	TRBJ2-7	CASSQNPDYEQYF	TGTGCCAGCAGCCAAAACCCTGACTACGAGCAGTACTTC
TRBV12-3/TRBV12-4	TRBD1	.	TRBJ2-1	CASSPGQGNAREQFF	TGTGCCAGCAGTCCCGGACAGGGGAACGCGCGTGAGCAGTTCTTC
TRBV4-1	TRBD2	.	TRBJ2-7	CASRPEVAGGLYEQYF	TGCGCCAGCAGACCCGAGGTAGCGGGGGGCCTCTACGAGCAGTACTTC
TRBV4-2	.	.	TRBJ1-1	CASSPHSGRIGLAEAFF	TGTGCCAGCAGCCCCCATTCAGGCCGAATTGGATTGGCTGAAGCTTTCTTT
TRBV20-1	TRBD2	.	TRBJ2-3	CSANIRLAGNTDTQYF	TGCAGTGCTAACATCCGACTAGCGGGGAACACAGATACGCAGTATTTT
TRBV6-4	.	.	TRBJ2-1	CASRGAVACSYNEQFF	TGTGCCAGCAGGGGGGCCGTAGCGTGCTCCTACAATGAGCAGTTCTTC
TRBV12-3/TRBV12-4	.	.	TRBJ2-7	CASSPTGTVNEQYF	TGTGCCAGCAGCCCAACAGGGACCGTCAACGAGCAGTACTTC
TRBV15	TRBD2	.	TRBJ2-7	CATSGWGSGDSYEQYF	TGTGCCACCAGCGGATGGGGTAGCGGGGATTCCTACGAGCAGTACTTC
TRBV3-1	.	few	TRBJ1-4	CASSQGTATGEKLFF	TGTGCCAGCAGCCAAGGGACAGCGACGGGTGAAAAACTGTTTTTT
TRBV7-2	.	.	TRBJ1-6	CASSLGPRGNSPLHF	TGTGCCAGCAGCCTTGGACCCCGCGGGAATTCACCCCTCCACTTT
TRBV2	.	once	TRBJ2-7	CASMYHEQYF	TGTGCCAGCATGTACCACGAGCAGTACTTC
TRBV9	.	.	TRBJ2-7	CASSVRGWAYEQYF	TGTGCCAGCAGCGTGAGGGGATGGGCCTACGAGCAGTACTTC
TRBV10-3	TRBD1	once	TRBJ2-1	CAISSGTGGYNEQFF	TGTGCCATCAGTTCCGGGACAGGGGGCTACAATGAGCAGTTCTTC
TRBV25-1	.	.	TRBJ1-5	CASSESQGHYSNQPQHF	TGTGCCAGCAGTGAATCCCAGGGCCATTATAGCAATCAGCCCCAGCATTTT
TRBV20-1	TRBD1	.	TRBJ1-2	CSPGTGRGFDGYTF	TGCAGTCCGGGGACAGGGAGGGGTTTTGATGGCTACACCTTC
TRBV20-1	TRBD1	few	TRBJ2-1	CSARGTDNNEQFF	TGCAGTGCTAGGGGGACAGATAACAATGAGCAGTTCTTC
TRBV20-1	.	.	TRBJ1-2	CSARTVNYGYTF	TGCAGTGCTCGGACAGTTAACTATGGCTACACCTTC
TRBV6-2/TRBV6-3	TRBD2	.	TRBJ2-7	CANTLQRGGVSEQYF	TGTGCCAACACCTTACAGCGCGGGGGAGTCTCCGAGCAGTACTTC
TRBV20-1	.	.	TRBJ1-2	CSAREGTGQGGYTF	TGCAGTGCTAGAGAAGGGACCGGGCAGGGTGGCTACACCTTC
TRBV7-8	TRBD2	.	TRBJ2-7	CASSLGTSGINYEQYF	TGTGCCAGCAGCTTAGGAACTAGCGGGATTAACTACGAGCAGTACTTC